One and the same sample provided the 13 T cell receptor beta chains below, sequenced in a study of OX40 agonist ivuxolimab in advanced cancers. Profiling relied on immunoSEQ multiplex PCR, and the TCRdb table lists in-frame clones only, not all of them. Here the sample spans nearly 80,000 clones, approximately 84% being singletons. Sample: CD4+ or CD8+ T cells sorted from blood, taken in a trial of the OX40 agonist ivuxolimab. The receptors come from an adult with an advanced solid tumor such as melanoma, head and neck, liver or kidney cancer.

This sequence joins TRBV6-5 and TRBJ2-1, with 7 bases identical to TRBD1. Per the germline V gene, CDR1 is MNHEY and CDR2 is SVGAGI. The CDR3 sequence is 15 residues long. The V segment lost 4 bases and the J segment 2 bases; nucleotides outside the gene matches: 5. The CDR3 nucleotides read TGTGCCAGCAGTTCGGACAGGATAACCTACAATGAGCAGTTCTTC. It encodes CASSSDRITYNEQFF.

This clone was recorded a few times. The chain employs TRBV18 and TRBJ2-7; possibly TRBD1 for D (6 bases). The germline CDR1 and CDR2 sequences are KGHSH and LQKENI. The CDR3 is 13 amino acids. The V end lost 3 bases, the J end lost 2 bases, and 8 bases lay between the germline ends. The CDR3 nucleotides are TGTGCCAGCTCACCTGGACAGACCTACGAGCAGTACTTC. Protein sequence: CASSPGQTYEQYF.

This clone was seen only a few times. J is TRBJ2-1 and V is TRBV7-9, with D unclear. V dropped 8 bases and J dropped 4 bases, with 6 bases sitting between them. CDR1 SEHNR and CDR2 FQNEAQ come from the germline V gene (reference sequence). CDR3 length: 11 residues. The CDR3 loop reads CASGVYNEQFF. CDR3 sequence (DNA): TGTGCCAGCGGGGTTTACAATGAGCAGTTCTTC. Drawing the rest from reference TRBV7-9 and TRBJ2-1, the complete variable domain is DTGVSQNPRHKITKRGQNVTFRCDPISEHNRLYWYRQTLGQGPEFLTYFQNEAQLEKSRLLSDRFSAERPKGSFSTLEIQRTEQGDSAMYLCASGVYNEQFFGPGTRLTVL.

The rearrangement joins TRBV5-4 to TRBJ2-7; 8 bases are a match to TRBD1. The CDR3 loop spans 14 amino acids. Germline CDR1 reads SGHNT; CDR2 reads YYREEE (reference sequence). V lost 0 bases, J lost 5 bases, and 4 bases stayed unmatched. The CDR3 DNA reads as TGTGCCAGCAGCTTGGGACAGGGGATCCACGAGCAGTACTTC. It yields the protein CASSLGQGIHEQYF.

The rearrangement joins TRBV10-3 to TRBJ1-2; D is possibly TRBD1 (6 bases). CDR1 and CDR2 (germline): ENHRY, SYGVKD. The CDR3 consists of 13 residues. V was clipped by 3 bases and J by 4 bases, with 9 bases between them. The CDR3 DNA reads TGTGCCATCAGTGAAGGACAGTTCTATGGCTACACCTTC. It is translated as CAISEGQFYGYTF.

V and J are TRBV5-6 and TRBJ2-7; 7 nucleotides line up with TRBD2. Germline V gene sequence: CDR1 SGHDT, CDR2 YYEEEE. This CDR3 comprises 16 residues. J lost 2 bases, V lost 4 bases, and 12 bases had no gene match. The CDR3 sequence: CASSPVGAGPPYEQYF. The CDR3 DNA reads as TGTGCCAGCAGCCCCGTGGGAGCGGGACCTCCCTACGAGCAGTACTTC.

The CDR3 sequence: CASGLRQGGGELFF. The CDR3 DNA follows: TGTGCTAGTGGTTTGAGGCAGGGCGGCGGGGAGCTGTTTTTT. The V call is TRBV12-5, the J call TRBJ2-2; tentative D call: TRBD1 (5 bases). The V and J ends lost 2 bases and 7 bases respectively, with 11 bases between them. The CDR3 is 14 amino acids. Germline V gene data show CDR1 as LGHNT and CDR2 as FRNRAP.

This chain uses TRBV5-1 with TRBJ2-5; D gene unclear. Trimming stripped 0 bases from V and 3 bases from J, with 0 bases between. The CDR3 runs to 11 residues. Germline CDR1 is SGHRS and CDR2 is YFSETQ. The CDR3 DNA reads as TGCGCCAGCAGCTTGGAAGAGACCCAGTACTTC. Translating it yields CASSLEETQYF.

The chain recombines TRBV20-1 with TRBJ2-5; D is unclear. Trimming stripped 4 bases from V and 7 bases from J, with 10 bases between. Germline values: CDR1 DFQATT, CDR2 SNEGSKA (reference sequence). The CDR3 consists of 11 residues. CDR3 nucleotides: TGCAGTGCTAAGGAAGAGGTGACCCAGTACTTC. It specifies CSAKEEVTQYF.

The chain combines TRBV6-5 with TRBJ2-7; the D is unclear. CDR3 size: 14 residues. The V and J ends lost 5 bases and 2 bases respectively, with 13 bases between them. Germline V gene sequence: CDR1 MNHEY, CDR2 SVGAGI. Here the CDR3 reads CASSERRHAYEQYF. DNA for the CDR3: TGTGCCAGCAGTGAACGGCGTCACGCCTACGAGCAGTACTTC.

This chain connects TRBV2 to TRBJ2-2; D may be TRBD1 (5 bases). Trimming left V 2 bases short and J 2 bases short, with 12 bases between. Germline V gives CDR1 SNHLY, CDR2 FYNNEI. This CDR3 is 16 amino acids long. The CDR3 DNA follows: TGTGCCAGCAGTGAACAAAGGGGAAGAAACACCGGGGAGCTGTTTTTT. Translated: CASSEQRGRNTGELFF. The whole variable domain, filled in from reference TRBV2 and TRBJ2-2, reads EPEVTQTPSHQVTQMGQEVILRCVPISNHLYFYWYRQILGQKVEFLVSFYNNEISEKSEIFDDQFSVERPDGSNFTLKIRSTKLEDSAMYFCASSEQRGRNTGELFFGEGSRLTVL.

The chain has TRBV7-2 and TRBJ2-1; tentatively, D is TRBD2 (5 bases). Germline loops: CDR1 SGHTA, CDR2 FQGNSA. The V end lost 0 bases, the J end lost 2 bases, and 11 bases lay between the germline ends. The CDR3 consists of 16 residues. The DNA of the CDR3 is TGTGCCAGCAGCTTAGCACTGGGAGTTCCCTACAATGAGCAGTTCTTC. Its translation is CASSLALGVPYNEQFF.

The chain couples TRBV7-2 to TRBJ1-1; 8 bases line up with TRBD1. The germline V gene encodes CDR1 SGHTA and CDR2 FQGNSA. Trimming cost V 6 bases and J 0 bases; bases outside gene matches: 6. The CDR3 runs to 15 residues. CDR3 protein: CASSLDRAVNTEAFF. The DNA of the CDR3 is TGTGCCAGCAGTCTGGACAGGGCGGTGAACACTGAAGCTTTCTTT.